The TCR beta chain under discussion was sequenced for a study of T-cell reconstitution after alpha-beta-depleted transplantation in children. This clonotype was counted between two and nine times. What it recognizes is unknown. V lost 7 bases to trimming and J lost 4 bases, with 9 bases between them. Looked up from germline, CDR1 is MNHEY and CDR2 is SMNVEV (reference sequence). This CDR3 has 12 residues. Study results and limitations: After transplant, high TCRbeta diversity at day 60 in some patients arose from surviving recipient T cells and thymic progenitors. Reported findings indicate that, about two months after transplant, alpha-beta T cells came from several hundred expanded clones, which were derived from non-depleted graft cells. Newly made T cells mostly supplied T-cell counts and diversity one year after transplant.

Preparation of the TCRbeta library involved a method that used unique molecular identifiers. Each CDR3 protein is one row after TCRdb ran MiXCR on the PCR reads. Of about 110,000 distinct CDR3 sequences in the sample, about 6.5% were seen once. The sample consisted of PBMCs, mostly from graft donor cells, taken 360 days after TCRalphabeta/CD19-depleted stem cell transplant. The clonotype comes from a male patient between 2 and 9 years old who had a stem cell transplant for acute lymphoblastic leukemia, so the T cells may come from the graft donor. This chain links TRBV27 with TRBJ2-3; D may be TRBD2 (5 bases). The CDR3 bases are TGTGCCAGCATCCTAGCAGCAGATACGCAGTATTTT. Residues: CASILAADTQYF.